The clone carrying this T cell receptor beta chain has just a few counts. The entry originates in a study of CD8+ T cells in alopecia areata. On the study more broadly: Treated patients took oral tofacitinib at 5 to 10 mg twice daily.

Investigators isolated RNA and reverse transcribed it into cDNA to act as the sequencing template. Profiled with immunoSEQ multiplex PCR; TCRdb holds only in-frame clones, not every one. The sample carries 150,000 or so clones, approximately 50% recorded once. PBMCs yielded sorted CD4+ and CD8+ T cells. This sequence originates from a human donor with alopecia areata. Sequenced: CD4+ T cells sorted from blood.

The CDR3 DNA follows: TGCAGCGTTGGGGGGTGGACGCAGTACCTCTACGAGCAGTACTTC. Translated, it gives CSVGGWTQYLYEQYF. This rearrangement joins TRBV29-1 to TRBJ2-7, with D perhaps assigned TRBD1 or TRBD2 (5 bases each). Trimming stripped 4 bases from V and 3 bases from J, with 19 bases between. The CDR3 length is 15 residues. In germline, CDR1 is SQVTM, CDR2 ANQGSEA.